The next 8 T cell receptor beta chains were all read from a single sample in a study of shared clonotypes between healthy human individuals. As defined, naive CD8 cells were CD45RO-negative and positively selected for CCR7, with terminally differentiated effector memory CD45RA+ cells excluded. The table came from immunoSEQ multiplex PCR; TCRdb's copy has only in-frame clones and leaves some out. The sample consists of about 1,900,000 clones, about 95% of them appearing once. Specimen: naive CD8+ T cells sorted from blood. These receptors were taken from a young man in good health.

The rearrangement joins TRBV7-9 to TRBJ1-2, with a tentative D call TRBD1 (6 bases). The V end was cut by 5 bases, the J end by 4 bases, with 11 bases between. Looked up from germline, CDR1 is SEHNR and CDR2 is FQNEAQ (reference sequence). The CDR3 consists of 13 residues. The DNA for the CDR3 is TGTGCCAGCAGCACCGGAGGGGGCTATGGCTACACCTTC. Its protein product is CASSTGGGYGYTF.

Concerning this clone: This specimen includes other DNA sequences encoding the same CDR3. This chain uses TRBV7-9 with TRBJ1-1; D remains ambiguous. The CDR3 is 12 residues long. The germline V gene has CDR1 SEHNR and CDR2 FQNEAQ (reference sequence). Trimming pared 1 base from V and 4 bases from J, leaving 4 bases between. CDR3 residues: CASSLEATEAFF. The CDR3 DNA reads TGTGCCAGCAGCTTAGAAGCCACTGAAGCTTTCTTT.

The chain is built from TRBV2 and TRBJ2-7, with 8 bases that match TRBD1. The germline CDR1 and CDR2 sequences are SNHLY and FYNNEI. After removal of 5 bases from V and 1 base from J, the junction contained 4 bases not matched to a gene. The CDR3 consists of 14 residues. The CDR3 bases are TGTGCCAGCAGTCGCGGACAGGGATCCTACGAGCAGTACTTC. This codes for CASSRGQGSYEQYF.

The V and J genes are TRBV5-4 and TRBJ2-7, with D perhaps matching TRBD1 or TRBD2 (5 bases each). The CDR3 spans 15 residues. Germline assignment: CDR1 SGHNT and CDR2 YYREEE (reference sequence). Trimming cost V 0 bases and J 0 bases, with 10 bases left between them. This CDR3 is CASSLGRDPSYEQYF. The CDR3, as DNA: TGTGCCAGCAGCTTGGGCAGGGACCCCTCCTACGAGCAGTACTTC.

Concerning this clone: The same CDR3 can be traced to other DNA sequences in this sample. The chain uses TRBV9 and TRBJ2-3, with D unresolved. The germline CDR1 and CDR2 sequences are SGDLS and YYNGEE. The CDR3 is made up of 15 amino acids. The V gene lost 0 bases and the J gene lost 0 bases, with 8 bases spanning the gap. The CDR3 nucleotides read TGTGCCAGCAGCGTAGACGGTGCTAGCACAGATACGCAGTATTTT. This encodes CASSVDGASTDTQYF.

This chain's CDR3 is CASSEGGPLYEQYF. Here the CDR3 DNA reads TGTGCCAGCAGTGAGGGGGGTCCCCTCTACGAGCAGTACTTC. The rearrangement uses TRBV6-5 and TRBJ2-7; the D call may be TRBD1 or TRBD2 (6 bases each). V lost 5 bases and J lost 3, with 14 bases in between. CDR3 length: 14 amino acids. CDR1 MNHEY and CDR2 SVGAGI come from the germline V gene.

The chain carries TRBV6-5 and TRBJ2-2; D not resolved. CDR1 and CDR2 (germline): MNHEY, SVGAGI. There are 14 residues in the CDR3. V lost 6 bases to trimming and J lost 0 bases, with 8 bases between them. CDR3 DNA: TGTGCCAGCAGCGACAATTCGAACACCGGGGAGCTGTTTTTT. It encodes CASSDNSNTGELFF.

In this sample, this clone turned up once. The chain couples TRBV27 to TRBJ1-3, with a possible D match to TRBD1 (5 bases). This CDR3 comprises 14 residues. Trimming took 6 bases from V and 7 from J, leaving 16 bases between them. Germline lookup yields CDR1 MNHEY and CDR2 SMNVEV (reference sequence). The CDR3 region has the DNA TGTGCCAGCAGGAATTTGGGGCCGGGGAACACCATATATTTT. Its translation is CASRNLGPGNTIYF.